One and the same sample provided the 9 T cell receptor beta chains below, sequenced in a study of CD8+CD57+ T cells in acquired aplastic anemia. Genomic DNA was employed as the template in profiling TCR beta VDJ and CDR3. TCRdb re-called the reads with MiXCR, one entry per CDR3 protein. This sample carries some 220,000 distinct CDR3 sequences, around 32% of them seen once, and the ten largest clones take 1% to 1.3%. Sequencing used sorted CD4+, CD8+, or CD8+CD57+ T cells (not recorded which) from PBMCs. The source is a human donor in good health, serving as a control.

Ten or more counts support this clonotype. V gene TRBV5-1 combines with J gene TRBJ1-2, with D possibly TRBD1 on 6 matching bases. V dropped 4 bases and J dropped 7 bases, with 14 bases sitting between them. In germline, CDR1 is SGHRS, CDR2 YFSETQ. This CDR3 is 13 amino acids long. CDR3 DNA: TGCGCCAGCAGCGGGTTCGACAGGACTGGCTACACCTTC. Translation gives CASSGFDRTGYTF.

The V and J genes are TRBV7-9 and TRBJ1-5, with 8 bases that match TRBD1. Germline assignment: CDR1 SEHNR and CDR2 FQNEAQ (reference sequence). This CDR3 region has 13 residues. The junction had 4 bases not matched to a gene; V was cut back by 8 bases and J by 4 bases. The CDR3 spells CASGDRQNQPQHF. The DNA for the CDR3 is TGTGCCAGCGGGGACAGGCAGAATCAGCCCCAGCATTTT.

This clonotype was observed a handful of times. This chain links TRBV12-3 or TRBV12-4 with TRBJ2-1; 10 positions agree with TRBD2. The CDR3 extends over 15 amino acids. With 5 bases clipped from V and 6 bases from J, the junction kept 7 bases outside the gene matches. This chain's CDR3 is CASSPSGRAGNEQFF. DNA of the CDR3: TGTGCCAGCAGTCCCAGCGGGAGGGCCGGCAATGAGCAGTTCTTC.

This clonotype was counted ten times or more. The chain links TRBV3-1 to TRBJ1-2; D is unclear. The CDR3 is 14 amino acids. CDR1 and CDR2 (germline): LGHDT, YNNKEL (reference sequence). The V and J ends lost 4 bases and 0 bases respectively, with 9 bases between them. The CDR3 DNA reads TGTGCCAGCAGCCTCCACGGATCTAACTATGGCTACACCTTC. Translated, it gives CASSLHGSNYGYTF.

Ten or more counts support this clonotype. The chain joins TRBV9 to TRBJ2-7; 7 bases are a match to TRBD2. The CDR3 runs 14 residues. Trimming removed 3 bases from V and 6 bases from J; junction bases left unmatched: 9. Looked up from germline, CDR1 is SGDLS and CDR2 is YYNGEE. The CDR3 DNA reads TGTGCCAGCAGCGCAGCCAGCGGGGTGAGCGAGCAGTACTTC. Protein: CASSAASGVSEQYF.

J is TRBJ2-1 and V is TRBV20-1, with 10 bases lining up with TRBD2. The V segment lost 2 bases and the J segment 8 bases; nucleotides outside the gene matches: 9. The CDR3 length is 15 residues. Germline loops: CDR1 DFQATT, CDR2 SNEGSKA (reference sequence). The CDR3 DNA follows: TGCAGTGCTAGAATAGCTAGCGGGAGTGACGATGAGCAGTTCTTC. Amino acids: CSARIASGSDDEQFF.

This clonotype was recorded many times. The CDR3 region is CASRSRGQPQHF. The DNA of the CDR3 is TGTGCCAGCAGGTCCCGGGGCCAGCCCCAGCATTTT. The chain employs TRBV12-3 or TRBV12-4 and TRBJ1-5, with D perhaps TRBD1 (5 bases). The CDR3 totals 12 residues. V lost 6 bases, J lost 7 bases, and 10 bases lay in between.

The chain combines TRBV30 with TRBJ1-2; D remains ambiguous. Trimming removed 2 bases from V and 0 bases from J, with 4 bases in between. The CDR3 length is 12 residues. The germline CDR1 and CDR2 sequences are GTSNPN and SVGIG (reference sequence). The CDR3 loop is CAWSPTNYGYTF. The CDR3 DNA sequence: TGTGCCTGGAGTCCCACTAACTATGGCTACACCTTC.

This clonotype showed up just a few times. This sequence joins TRBV5-5 and TRBJ2-2, with a weak D call TRBD1 (5 bases). Germline V lookup: CDR1 SGHKS, CDR2 YYEKEE (reference sequence). CDR3 size: 15 residues. Trimming removed 3 bases at V and 0 bases at J, with 9 bases between. CDR3 in amino acids: CASSYTGANTGELFF. DNA for the CDR3: TGTGCCAGCAGCTATACAGGAGCGAACACCGGGGAGCTGTTTTTT.